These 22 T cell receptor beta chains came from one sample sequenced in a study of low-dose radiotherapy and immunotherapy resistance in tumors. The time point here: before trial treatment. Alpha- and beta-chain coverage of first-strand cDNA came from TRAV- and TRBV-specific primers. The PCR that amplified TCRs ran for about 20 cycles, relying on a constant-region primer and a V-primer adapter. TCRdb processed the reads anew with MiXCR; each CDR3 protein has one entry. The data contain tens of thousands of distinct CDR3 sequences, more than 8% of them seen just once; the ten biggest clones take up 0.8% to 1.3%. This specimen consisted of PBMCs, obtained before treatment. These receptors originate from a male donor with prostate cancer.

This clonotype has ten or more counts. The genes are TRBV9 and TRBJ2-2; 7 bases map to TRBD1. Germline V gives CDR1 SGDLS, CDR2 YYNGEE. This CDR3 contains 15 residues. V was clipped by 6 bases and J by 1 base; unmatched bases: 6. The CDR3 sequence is CASKTGQKNTGELFF. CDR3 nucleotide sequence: TGTGCCAGCAAAACGGGACAGAAGAACACCGGGGAGCTGTTTTTT.

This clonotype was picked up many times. CDR3 in DNA: TGTGCCAGCAGCTTACGGGTGGGGAATTCACCCCTCCACTTT. Protein product: CASSLRVGNSPLHF. The rearrangement uses TRBV7-8 and TRBJ1-6; D remains ambiguous. The CDR3 consists of 14 residues. V was pared by 2 bases and J by 7 bases, with 9 bases between. Per the germline V gene, CDR1 is SGHVS and CDR2 is FQNEAQ. Variable domain in full (rest from reference TRBV7-8 and TRBJ1-6): GAGVSQSPRYKVAKRGQDVALRCDPISGHVSLFWYQQALGQGPEFLTYFQNEAQLDKSGLPSDRFFAERPEGSVSTLKIQRTQQEDSAVYLCASSLRVGNSPLHFGNGTRLTVT.

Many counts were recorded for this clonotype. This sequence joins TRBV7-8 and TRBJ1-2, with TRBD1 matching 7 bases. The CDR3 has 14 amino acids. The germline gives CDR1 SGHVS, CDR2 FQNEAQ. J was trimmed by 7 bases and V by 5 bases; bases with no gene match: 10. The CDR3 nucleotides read TGTGCCAGCAGCAGGGCTGGACAGGCTTCTGGCTACACCTTC. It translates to CASSRAGQASGYTF.

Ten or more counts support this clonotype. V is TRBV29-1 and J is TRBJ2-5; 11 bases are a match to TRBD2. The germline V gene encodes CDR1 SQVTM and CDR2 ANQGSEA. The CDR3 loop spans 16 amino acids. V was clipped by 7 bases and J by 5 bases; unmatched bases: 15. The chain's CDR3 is CSAAGTSGGGGETQYF. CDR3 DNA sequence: TGCAGCGCCGCCGGGACTAGCGGAGGGGGAGGGGAGACCCAGTACTTC.

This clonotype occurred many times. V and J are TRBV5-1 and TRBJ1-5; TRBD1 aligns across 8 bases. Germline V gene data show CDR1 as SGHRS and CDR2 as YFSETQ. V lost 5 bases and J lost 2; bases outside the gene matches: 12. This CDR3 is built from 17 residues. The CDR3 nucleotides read TGCGCCAGCAGGTATAGACAGGGGAAGAGAGGCAATCAGCCCCAGCATTTT. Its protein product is CASRYRQGKRGNQPQHF.

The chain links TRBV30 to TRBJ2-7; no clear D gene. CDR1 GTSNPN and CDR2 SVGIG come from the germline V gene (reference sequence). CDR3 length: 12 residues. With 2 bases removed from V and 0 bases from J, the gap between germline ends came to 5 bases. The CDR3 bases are TGTGCCTGGAGTCAGAGCTCCTACGAGCAGTACTTC. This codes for CAWSQSSYEQYF.

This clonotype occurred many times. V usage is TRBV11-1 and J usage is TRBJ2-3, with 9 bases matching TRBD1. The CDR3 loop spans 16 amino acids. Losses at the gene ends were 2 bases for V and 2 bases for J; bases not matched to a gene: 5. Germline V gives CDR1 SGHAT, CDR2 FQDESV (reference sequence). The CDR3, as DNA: TGTGCCAGCAGCTTACCGAGGGACAGGGCCACAGATACGCAGTATTTT. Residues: CASSLPRDRATDTQYF. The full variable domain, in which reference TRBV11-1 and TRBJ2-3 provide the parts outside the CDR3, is EAEVAQSPRYKITEKSQAVAFWCDPISGHATLYWYRQILGQGPELLVQFQDESVVDDSQLPKDRFSAERLKGVDSTLKIQPAELGDSAMYLCASSLPRDRATDTQYFGPGTRLTVL.

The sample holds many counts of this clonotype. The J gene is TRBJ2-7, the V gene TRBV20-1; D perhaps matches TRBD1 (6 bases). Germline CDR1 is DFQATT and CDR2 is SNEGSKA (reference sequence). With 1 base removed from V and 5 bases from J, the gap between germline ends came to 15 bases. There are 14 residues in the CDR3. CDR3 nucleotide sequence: TGCAGTGCTAGAGGTGCAGGGGTAAACCACGAGCAGTACTTC. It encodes CSARGAGVNHEQYF.

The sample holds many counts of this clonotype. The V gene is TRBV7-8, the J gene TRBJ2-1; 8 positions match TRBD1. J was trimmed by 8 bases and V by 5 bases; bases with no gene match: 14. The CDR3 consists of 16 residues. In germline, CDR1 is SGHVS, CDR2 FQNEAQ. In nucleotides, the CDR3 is TGTGCCAGCAGCCCATTCTATGAGGGGACAGGACATGAGCAGTTCTTC. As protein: CASSPFYEGTGHEQFF.

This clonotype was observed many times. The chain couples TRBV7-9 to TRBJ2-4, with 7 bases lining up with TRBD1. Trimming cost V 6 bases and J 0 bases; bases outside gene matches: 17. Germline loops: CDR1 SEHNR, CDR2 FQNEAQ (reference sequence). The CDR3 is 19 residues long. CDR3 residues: CASRIVGGGTNLAKNIQYF. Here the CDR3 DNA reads TGTGCCAGCAGAATAGTAGGGGGCGGTACGAATCTAGCCAAAAACATTCAGTACTTC.

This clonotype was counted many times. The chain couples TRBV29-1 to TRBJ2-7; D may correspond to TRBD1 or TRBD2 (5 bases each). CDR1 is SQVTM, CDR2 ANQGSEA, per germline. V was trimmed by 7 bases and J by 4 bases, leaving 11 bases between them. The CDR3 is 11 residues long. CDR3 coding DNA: TGCAGCGGGGGGAAGGGGTACGAGCAGTACTTC. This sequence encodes CSGGKGYEQYF.

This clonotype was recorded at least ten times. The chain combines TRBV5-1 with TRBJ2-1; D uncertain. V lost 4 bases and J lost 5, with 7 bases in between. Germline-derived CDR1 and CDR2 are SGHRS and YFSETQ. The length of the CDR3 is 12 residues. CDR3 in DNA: TGCGCCAGCAGCCGAGTTAACAATGAGCAGTTCTTC. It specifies CASSRVNNEQFF. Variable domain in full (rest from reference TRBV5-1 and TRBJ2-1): KAGVTQTPRYLIKTRGQQVTLSCSPISGHRSVSWYQQTPGQGLQFLFEYFSETQRNKGNFPGRFSGRQFSNSRSEMNVSTLELGDSALYLCASSRVNNEQFFGPGTRLTVL.

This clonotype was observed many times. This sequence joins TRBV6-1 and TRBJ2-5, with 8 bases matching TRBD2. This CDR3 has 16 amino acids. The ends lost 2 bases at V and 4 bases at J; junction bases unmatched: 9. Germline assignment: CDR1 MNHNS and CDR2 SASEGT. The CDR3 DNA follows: TGTGCCAGCAGTGAACGTGAAGCGGGAGTGGGAGAGACCCAGTACTTC. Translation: CASSEREAGVGETQYF.

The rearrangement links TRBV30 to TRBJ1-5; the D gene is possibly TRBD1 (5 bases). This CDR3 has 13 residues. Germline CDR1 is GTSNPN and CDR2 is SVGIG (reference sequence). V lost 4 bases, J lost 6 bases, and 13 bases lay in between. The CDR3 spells CAWTVKGSQPQHF. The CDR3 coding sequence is TGTGCCTGGACCGTGAAGGGGAGTCAGCCCCAGCATTTT.

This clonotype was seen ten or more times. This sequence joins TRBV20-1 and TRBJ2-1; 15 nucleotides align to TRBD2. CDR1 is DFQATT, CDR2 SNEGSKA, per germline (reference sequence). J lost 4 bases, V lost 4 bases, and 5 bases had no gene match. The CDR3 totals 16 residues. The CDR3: CSATGLAGGRYNEQFF. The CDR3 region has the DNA TGCAGTGCTACCGGACTAGCGGGAGGGCGTTACAATGAGCAGTTCTTC.

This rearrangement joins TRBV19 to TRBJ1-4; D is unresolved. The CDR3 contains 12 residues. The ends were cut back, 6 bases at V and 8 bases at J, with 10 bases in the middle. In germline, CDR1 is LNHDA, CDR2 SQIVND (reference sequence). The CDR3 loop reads CASSQDGEKLFF. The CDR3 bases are TGTGCCAGTAGCCAGGACGGGGAAAAACTGTTTTTT.

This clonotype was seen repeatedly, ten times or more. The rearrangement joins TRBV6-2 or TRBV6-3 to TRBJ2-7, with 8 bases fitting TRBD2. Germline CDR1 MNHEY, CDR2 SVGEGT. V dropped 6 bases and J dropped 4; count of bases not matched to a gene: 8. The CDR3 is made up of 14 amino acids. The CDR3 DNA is TGTGCCAGCAGGGAGAGCGGGAGCCCTTACGAGCAGTACTTC. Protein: CASRESGSPYEQYF.

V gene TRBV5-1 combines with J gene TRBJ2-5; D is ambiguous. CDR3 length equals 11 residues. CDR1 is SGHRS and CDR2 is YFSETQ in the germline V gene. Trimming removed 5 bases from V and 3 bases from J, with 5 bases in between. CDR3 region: CASRAKETQYF. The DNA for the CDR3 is TGCGCCAGCAGGGCCAAAGAGACCCAGTACTTC.

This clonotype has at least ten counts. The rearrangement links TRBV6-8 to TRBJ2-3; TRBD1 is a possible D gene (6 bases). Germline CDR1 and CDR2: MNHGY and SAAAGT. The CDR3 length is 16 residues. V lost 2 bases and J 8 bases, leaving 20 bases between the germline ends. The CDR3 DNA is TGTGCCAGCAGTTACCTGACCATCAGGGGTCTCGGTACGCAGTATTTT. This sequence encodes CASSYLTIRGLGTQYF.

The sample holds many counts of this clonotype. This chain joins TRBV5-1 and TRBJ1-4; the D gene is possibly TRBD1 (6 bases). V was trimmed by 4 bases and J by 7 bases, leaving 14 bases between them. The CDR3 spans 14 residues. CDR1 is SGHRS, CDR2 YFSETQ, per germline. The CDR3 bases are TGCGCCAGCAGCGCGACAGGTCGGACTGAAAAACTGTTTTTT. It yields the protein CASSATGRTEKLFF.

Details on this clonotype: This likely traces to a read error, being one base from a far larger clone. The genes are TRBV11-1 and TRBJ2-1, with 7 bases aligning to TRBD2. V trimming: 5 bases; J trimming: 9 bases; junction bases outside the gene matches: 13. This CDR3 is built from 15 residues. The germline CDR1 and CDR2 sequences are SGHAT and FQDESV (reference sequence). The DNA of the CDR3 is TGTGCCAGCAGCCCTTCGGCGGGGAGGGTGGGTGAGCAGTTCTTC. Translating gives CASSPSAGRVGEQFF. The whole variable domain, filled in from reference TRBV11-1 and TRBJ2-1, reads EAEVAQSPRYKITEKSQAVAFWCDPISGHATLYWYRQILGQGPELLVQFQDESVVDDSQLPKDRFSAERLKGVDSTLKIQPAELGDSAMYLCASSPSAGRVGEQFFGPGTRLTVL.

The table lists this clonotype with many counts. The CDR3 protein is CASSRPLATEAFF. The DNA for the CDR3 is TGTGCCAGCAGCCGCCCACTAGCCACTGAAGCTTTCTTT. This rearrangement joins TRBV5-4 to TRBJ1-1; D remains unclear. The V gene lost 4 bases and the J gene lost 4 bases, with 11 bases spanning the gap. The CDR3 is 13 amino acids. Germline-derived CDR1 and CDR2 are SGHNT and YYREEE (reference sequence).